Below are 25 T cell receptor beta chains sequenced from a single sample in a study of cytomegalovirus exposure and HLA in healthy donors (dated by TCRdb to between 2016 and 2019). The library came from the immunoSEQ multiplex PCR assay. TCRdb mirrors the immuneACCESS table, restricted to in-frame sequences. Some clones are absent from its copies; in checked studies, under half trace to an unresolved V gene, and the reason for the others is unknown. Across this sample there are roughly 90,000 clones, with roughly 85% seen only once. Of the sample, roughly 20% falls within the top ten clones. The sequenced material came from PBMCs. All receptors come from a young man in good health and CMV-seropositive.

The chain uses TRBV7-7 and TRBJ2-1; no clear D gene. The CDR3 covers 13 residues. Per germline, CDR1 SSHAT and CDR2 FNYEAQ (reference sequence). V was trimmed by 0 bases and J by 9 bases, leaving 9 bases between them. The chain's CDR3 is CASSLAILSEQFF. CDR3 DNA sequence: TGTGCCAGCAGCTTAGCTATTCTCTCTGAGCAGTTCTTC.

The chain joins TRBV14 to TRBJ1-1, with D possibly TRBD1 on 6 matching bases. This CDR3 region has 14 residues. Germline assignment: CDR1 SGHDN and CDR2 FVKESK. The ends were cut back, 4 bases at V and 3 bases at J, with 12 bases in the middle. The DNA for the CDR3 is TGTGCCAGCAGCCGACACAGGGAGTACACTGAAGCTTTCTTT. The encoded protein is CASSRHREYTEAFF.

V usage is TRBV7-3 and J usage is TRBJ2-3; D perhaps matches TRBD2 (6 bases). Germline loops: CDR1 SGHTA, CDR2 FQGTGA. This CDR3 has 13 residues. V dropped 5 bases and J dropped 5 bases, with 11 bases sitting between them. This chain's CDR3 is CASSETRLDTQYF. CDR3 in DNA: TGTGCCAGCAGCGAGACTAGGTTAGATACGCAGTATTTT.

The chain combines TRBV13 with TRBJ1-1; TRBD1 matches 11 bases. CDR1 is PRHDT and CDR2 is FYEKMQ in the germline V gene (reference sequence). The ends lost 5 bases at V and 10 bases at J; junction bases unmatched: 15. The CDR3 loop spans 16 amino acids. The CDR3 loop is CASSLGQGAAAGRAFF. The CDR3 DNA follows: TGTGCCAGCAGCCTCGGACAGGGGGCAGCAGCCGGAAGAGCTTTCTTT.

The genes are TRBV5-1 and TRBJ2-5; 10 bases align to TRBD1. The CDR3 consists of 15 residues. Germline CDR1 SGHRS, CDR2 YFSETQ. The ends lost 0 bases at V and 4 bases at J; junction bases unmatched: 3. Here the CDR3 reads CASSLARTGGETQYF. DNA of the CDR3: TGCGCCAGCAGCTTGGCTCGGACAGGGGGAGAGACCCAGTACTTC.

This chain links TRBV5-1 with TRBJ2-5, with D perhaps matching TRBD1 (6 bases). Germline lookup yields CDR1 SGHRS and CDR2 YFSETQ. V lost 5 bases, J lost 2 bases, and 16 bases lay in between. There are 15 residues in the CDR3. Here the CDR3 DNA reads TGCGCCAGCAGGGCCGGGACAAACGGACAAGAGACCCAGTACTTC. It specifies CASRAGTNGQETQYF.

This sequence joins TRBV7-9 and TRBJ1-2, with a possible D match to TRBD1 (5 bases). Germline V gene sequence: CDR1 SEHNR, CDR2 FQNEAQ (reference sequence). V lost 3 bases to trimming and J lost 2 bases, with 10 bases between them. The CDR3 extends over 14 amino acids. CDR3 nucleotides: TGTGCCAGCAGCTTGGAGGGGCCGAACTATGGCTACACCTTC. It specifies CASSLEGPNYGYTF.

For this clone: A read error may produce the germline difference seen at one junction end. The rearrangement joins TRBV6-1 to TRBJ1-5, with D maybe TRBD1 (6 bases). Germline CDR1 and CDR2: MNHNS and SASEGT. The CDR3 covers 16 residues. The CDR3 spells CASREGAGVGNQPQHF. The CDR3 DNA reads TGTGCCAGCAGGGAAGGGGCAGGGGTGGGCAATCAGCCCCAGCATTTT.

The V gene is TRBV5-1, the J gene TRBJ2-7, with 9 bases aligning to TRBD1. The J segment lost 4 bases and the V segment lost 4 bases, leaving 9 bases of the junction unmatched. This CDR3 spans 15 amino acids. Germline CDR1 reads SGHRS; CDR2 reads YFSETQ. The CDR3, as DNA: TGCGCCAGCAGCGGTGGCCCGGGACAGGGTTACGAGCAGTACTTC. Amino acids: CASSGGPGQGYEQYF.

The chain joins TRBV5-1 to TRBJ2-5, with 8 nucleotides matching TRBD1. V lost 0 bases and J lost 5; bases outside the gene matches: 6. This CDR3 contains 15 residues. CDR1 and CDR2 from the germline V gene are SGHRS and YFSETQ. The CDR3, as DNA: TGCGCCAGCAGCTTGGGCGCAGGGGGCTGGGAGACCCAGTACTTC. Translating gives CASSLGAGGWETQYF.

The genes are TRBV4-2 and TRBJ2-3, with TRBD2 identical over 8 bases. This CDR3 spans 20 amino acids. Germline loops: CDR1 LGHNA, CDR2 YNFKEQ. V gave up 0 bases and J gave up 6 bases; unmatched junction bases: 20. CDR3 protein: CASSQDGRGGSGDPRDTQYF. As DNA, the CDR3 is TGTGCCAGCAGCCAAGACGGACGGGGGGGTAGCGGGGATCCCCGTGATACGCAGTATTTT.

The CDR3 DNA reads TGTGCCAGCAGACAGAATACAGGGGGCGGCACAGATACGCAGTATTTT. Residues: CASRQNTGGGTDTQYF. The chain links TRBV28 to TRBJ2-3, with TRBD1 matching over 9 bases. CDR3 size: 16 residues. The germline V gene has CDR1 MDHEN and CDR2 SYDVKM. V trimming: 6 bases; J trimming: 1 base; junction bases outside the gene matches: 8.

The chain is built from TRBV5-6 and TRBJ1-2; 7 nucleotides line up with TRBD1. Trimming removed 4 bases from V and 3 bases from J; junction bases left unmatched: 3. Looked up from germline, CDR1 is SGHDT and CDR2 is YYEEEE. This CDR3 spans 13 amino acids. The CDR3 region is CASSLGGDYGYTF. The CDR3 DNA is TGTGCCAGCAGCCTAGGGGGCGACTATGGCTACACCTTC.

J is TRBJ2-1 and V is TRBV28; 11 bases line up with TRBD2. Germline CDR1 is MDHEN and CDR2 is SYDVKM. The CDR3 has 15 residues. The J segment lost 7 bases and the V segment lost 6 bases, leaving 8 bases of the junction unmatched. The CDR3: CASSPLAGVTNEQFF. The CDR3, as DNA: TGTGCCAGCAGCCCACTAGCGGGAGTAACGAATGAGCAGTTCTTC.

In nucleotides, the CDR3 is TGTGCCAGCAGCTTGACCTCCTTATCGGGAGCCAAAAACATTCAGTACTTC. It specifies CASSLTSLSGAKNIQYF. The chain links TRBV13 to TRBJ2-4; D ambiguous. CDR3 length equals 17 residues. CDR1 is PRHDT, CDR2 FYEKMQ, per germline (reference sequence). Trimming cost V 3 bases and J 0 bases, with 15 bases left between them.

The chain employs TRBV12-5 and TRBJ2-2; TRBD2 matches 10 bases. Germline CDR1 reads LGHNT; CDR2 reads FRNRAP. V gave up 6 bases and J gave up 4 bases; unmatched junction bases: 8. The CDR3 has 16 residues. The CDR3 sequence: CASGLIAGGRTGELFF. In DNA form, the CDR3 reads TGTGCTAGTGGGTTAATAGCGGGAGGCCGCACCGGGGAGCTGTTTTTT.

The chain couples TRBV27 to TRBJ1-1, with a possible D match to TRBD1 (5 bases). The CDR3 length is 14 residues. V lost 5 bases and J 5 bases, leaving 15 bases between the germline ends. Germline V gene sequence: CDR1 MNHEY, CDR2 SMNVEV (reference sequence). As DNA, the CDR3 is TGTGCCAGCAGTCCGACGCTTGGGGCTACTGAAGCTTTCTTT. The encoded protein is CASSPTLGATEAFF.

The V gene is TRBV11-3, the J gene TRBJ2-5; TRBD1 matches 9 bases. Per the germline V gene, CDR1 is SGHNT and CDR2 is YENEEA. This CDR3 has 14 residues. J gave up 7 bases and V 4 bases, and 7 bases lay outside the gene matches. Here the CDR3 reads CASSSGQGGVTQYF. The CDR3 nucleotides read TGTGCCAGCAGCTCGGGACAGGGAGGGGTGACCCAGTACTTC.

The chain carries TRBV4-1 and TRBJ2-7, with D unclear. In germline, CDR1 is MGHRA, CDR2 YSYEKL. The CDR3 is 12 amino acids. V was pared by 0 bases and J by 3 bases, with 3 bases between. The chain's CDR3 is CASSQDYYEQYF. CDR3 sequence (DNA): TGCGCCAGCAGCCAAGACTACTACGAGCAGTACTTC.

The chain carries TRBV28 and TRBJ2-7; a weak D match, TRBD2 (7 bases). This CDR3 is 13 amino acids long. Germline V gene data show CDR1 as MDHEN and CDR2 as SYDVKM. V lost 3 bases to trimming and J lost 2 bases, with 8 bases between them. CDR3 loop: CASSLGGPYEQYF. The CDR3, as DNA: TGTGCCAGCAGTTTGGGGGGGCCCTACGAGCAGTACTTC.

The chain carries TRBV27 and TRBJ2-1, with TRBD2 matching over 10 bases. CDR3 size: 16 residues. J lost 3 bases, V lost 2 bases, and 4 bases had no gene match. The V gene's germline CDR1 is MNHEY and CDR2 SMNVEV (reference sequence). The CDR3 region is CASSLTGLAVYNEQFF. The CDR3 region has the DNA TGTGCCAGCAGTTTAACTGGACTAGCGGTCTACAATGAGCAGTTCTTC.

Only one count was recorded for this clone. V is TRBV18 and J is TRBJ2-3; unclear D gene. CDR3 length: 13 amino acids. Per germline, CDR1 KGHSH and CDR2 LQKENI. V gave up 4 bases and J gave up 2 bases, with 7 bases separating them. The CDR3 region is CASSRGATDTQYF. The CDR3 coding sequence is TGTGCCAGCTCACGTGGAGCCACAGATACGCAGTATTTT.

The CDR3 DNA follows: TGTGCCAGCTCACCACCTAGCGGGACCTACGAGCAGTACTTC. Protein product: CASSPPSGTYEQYF. The chain links TRBV18 to TRBJ2-7; 8 bases fit TRBD2. Germline lookup yields CDR1 KGHSH and CDR2 LQKENI. V dropped 0 bases and J dropped 2; count of bases not matched to a gene: 0. CDR3 length: 14 amino acids.

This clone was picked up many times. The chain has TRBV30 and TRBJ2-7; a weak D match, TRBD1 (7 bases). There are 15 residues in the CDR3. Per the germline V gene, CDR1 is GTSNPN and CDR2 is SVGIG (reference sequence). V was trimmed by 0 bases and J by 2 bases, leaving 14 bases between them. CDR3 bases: TGTGCCTGGAGTGTAACGAGGAGGGGGCCCTACGAGCAGTACTTC. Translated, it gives CAWSVTRRGPYEQYF. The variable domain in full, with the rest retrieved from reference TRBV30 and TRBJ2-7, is SQTIHQWPATLVQPVGSPLSLECTVEGTSNPNLYWYRQAAGRGLQLLFYSVGIGQISSEVPQNLSASRPQDRQFILSSKKLLLSDSGFYLCAWSVTRRGPYEQYFGPGTRLTVT.

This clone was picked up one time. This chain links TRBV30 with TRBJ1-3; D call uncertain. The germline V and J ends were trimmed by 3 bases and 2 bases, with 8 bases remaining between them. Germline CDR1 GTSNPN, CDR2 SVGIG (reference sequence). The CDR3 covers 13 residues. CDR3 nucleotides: TGTGCCTGGAGGGTGGGAGCTGGAAACACCATATATTTT. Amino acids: CAWRVGAGNTIYF. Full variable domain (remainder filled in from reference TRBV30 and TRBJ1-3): SQTIHQWPATLVQPVGSPLSLECTVEGTSNPNLYWYRQAAGRGLQLLFYSVGIGQISSEVPQNLSASRPQDRQFILSSKKLLLSDSGFYLCAWRVGAGNTIYFGEGSWLTVV.